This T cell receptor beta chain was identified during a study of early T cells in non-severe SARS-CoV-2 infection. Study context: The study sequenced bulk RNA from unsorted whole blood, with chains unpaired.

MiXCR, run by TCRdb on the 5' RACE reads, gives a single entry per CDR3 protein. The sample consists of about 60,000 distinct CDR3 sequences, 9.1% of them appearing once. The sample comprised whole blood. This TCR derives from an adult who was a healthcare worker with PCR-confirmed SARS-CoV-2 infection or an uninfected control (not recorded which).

The CDR3 DNA sequence: TGTGCCAGCAGCTTAGTGTTCCCCGCTAGCGGAGACTACGAGCAGTACTTC. As protein: CASSLVFPASGDYEQYF. V and J are TRBV7-8 and TRBJ2-7; TRBD2 matches 7 bases. This CDR3 region has 17 residues. J lost 3 bases, V lost 1 base, and 12 bases had no gene match. The germline V gene encodes CDR1 SGHVS and CDR2 FQNEAQ.